The rows below give T cell receptor beta chains drawn from one sample of a study of T cell responses to AZD1222 COVID-19 vaccine. Measured with immunoSEQ multiplex PCR; TCRdb has only the in-frame clones, and not every one. The data contain about 130,000 clones, approximately 90% of them seen just once; the ten biggest clones take up 1.5% to 2%. The sample in question was peripheral blood, obtained on day 0 of AZD1222 vaccination. Receptors originate from an adult in good health. Each CDR3 is given with its conserved first and last residue. A D gene is named only where the DNA matches it firmly. Clone size is stated in some rows and not others, as once, few, many or a class when expanded.

v_gene	abundance	d_gene	j_gene	len	CDR3nt	CDR3aa
TRBV6-4	-	-	TRBJ2-3	16	TGTGCCAGCAGTGAAGTGGGGCGGGGACCCGTGGATACGCAGTATTTT	CASSEVGRGPVDTQYF
TRBV28	-	-	TRBJ1-5	15	TGTGCCAGCAAACTACATCAGGGTTGGAATCAGCCCCAGCATTTT	CASKLHQGWNQPQHF
TRBV3-1/TRBV3-2	-	-	TRBJ1-1	14	TGTGCCAGCAGTCCTACTCACCTGAACACTGAAGCTTTCTTT	CASSPTHLNTEAFF
TRBV5-1	-	-	TRBJ2-1	14	TGCGCCAGCAAGGGACAAGGGGGCGGGGATGAGCAGTTCTTC	CASKGQGGGDEQFF
TRBV19	-	-	TRBJ1-1	14	TGTGCCAGTTCGAAGACCTGGGAGAACACTGAAGCTTTCTTT	CASSKTWENTEAFF
TRBV4-2	once	TRBD2	TRBJ2-3	16	TGTGCCAGCAGCCAAGATCAGGCTAGCGGGGTAGATACGCAGTATTTT	CASSQDQASGVDTQYF
TRBV27	-	-	TRBJ1-1	14	TGTGCCAGCAGTTTATTAGGACTTAACACTGAAGCTTTCTTT	CASSLLGLNTEAFF
TRBV2	-	-	TRBJ2-1	13	TGTGCCAGCAGGGAGGGAGCTAACAATGAGCAGTTCTTC	CASREGANNEQFF
TRBV7-8	-	-	TRBJ1-6	15	TGTGCCAGCAGCGGCCTCGGAGGGTGGGAGTCACCCCTCCACTTT	CASSGLGGWESPLHF
TRBV30	-	-	TRBJ2-4	11	TGTGCCTCCCAGAGTACGGACATTCAGTACTTC	CASQSTDIQYF
TRBV10-3	-	-	TRBJ1-1	13	TGTGCCAGTCAGGGGATTCGGGACACTGAAGCTTTCTTT	CASQGIRDTEAFF
TRBV25-1	-	TRBD1	TRBJ1-1	15	TGTGCCAGCAGCCCGAGACAGGGGGCGATAAATGTGGCTTTCTTT	CASSPRQGAINVAFF
TRBV21-1	-	-	TRBJ1-6	15	TGTGCCAGCAGCAAAAAGGACAGGCCCCATTCACCCCTCCACTTT	CASSKKDRPHSPLHF
TRBV7-2	-	TRBD1	TRBJ1-2	16	TGTGCCAGCAGCCAAAAGGCCCCTGGGACAGCCTATGGCTACACCTTC	CASSQKAPGTAYGYTF
TRBV6-1	-	-	TRBJ2-1	13	TGTGCCAGCAGTGAGTTAGAGAGCAATGAGCAGTTCTTC	CASSELESNEQFF
TRBV12-3/TRBV12-4	once	TRBD2	TRBJ2-3	13	TGTGCCAGCAGCCCGACTAGCGGAGATACGCAGTATTTT	CASSPTSGDTQYF
TRBV24-1	-	-	TRBJ2-3	15	TGTGCCACCAGTGATAACTTAGCGGCCACAGATACGCAGTATTTT	CATSDNLAATDTQYF
TRBV4-3	-	-	TRBJ2-3	18	TGCGCCAGCAGCGCAACCCCCATGCTAGCAGGTAGCACAGATACGCAGTATTTT	CASSATPMLAGSTDTQYF
TRBV30	-	TRBD1	TRBJ1-4	13	TGTGCCTGGAGGGGACAGCCTAATGAAAAACTGTTTTTT	CAWRGQPNEKLFF
TRBV5-1	-	TRBD2	TRBJ2-1	15	TGCGCCAGCAGCTTGGTGACTAGCGGGAGCAATGAGCAGTTCTTC	CASSLVTSGSNEQFF
TRBV4-1	-	-	TRBJ1-1	13	TGCGCCAGCAGCCAAGCTTTAGGGGCCGACTCTTTCTTT	CASSQALGADSFF
TRBV19	-	TRBD1	TRBJ1-1	15	TGTGCCAGTAGTTCCCGGACAGGGATTATCACTGAAGCTTTCTTT	CASSSRTGIITEAFF
TRBV30	-	TRBD1	TRBJ1-2	12	TGTGCCTGGGACCATTACAGGGGTGGCTACACCTTC	CAWDHYRGGYTF
TRBV5-4	once	-	TRBJ1-4	15	TGTGCCAGCAGCTTGGGGACGTCGGGGGGCGCAAAACTGTTTTTT	CASSLGTSGGAKLFF
TRBV3-1/TRBV3-2	-	TRBD2	TRBJ2-7	16	TGTGCCAGCAGCCAAGTAGGTAGCGGGAGGGCCAACGAGCAGTACTTC	CASSQVGSGRANEQYF
TRBV7-2	-	-	TRBJ2-1	13	TGTGCCAGCAGCAAAGGACAATACAATGAGCAGTTCTTC	CASSKGQYNEQFF
TRBV7-9	-	-	TRBJ1-2	15	TGTGCCAGCAGCCACCCATCAGGGAATAGGGATGGCTACACCTTC	CASSHPSGNRDGYTF
TRBV5-1	-	TRBD2	TRBJ2-1	17	TGCGCCAGCAGCTCGAGCTCTAGCGGATTAACCTACAATGAGCAGTTCTTC	CASSSSSSGLTYNEQFF
TRBV3-1/TRBV3-2	-	-	TRBJ1-2	13	TGTGCCAGCAGCCCATCCGGGTCGCAGAGCTACACCTTC	CASSPSGSQSYTF
TRBV5-1	-	-	TRBJ1-2	13	TGCGCCAGCAGGCCGCCGGGGCCTTATGGCTACACCTTC	CASRPPGPYGYTF
TRBV19	few	TRBD1	TRBJ1-2	14	TGTGCCAGTACCATGAGGGACAGATACTATGGCTACACCTTC	CASTMRDRYYGYTF
TRBV29-1	-	TRBD1	TRBJ2-2	13	TGCAGCGTCGGCGTTACAGGGGCCGGGGAGCTGTTTTTT	CSVGVTGAGELFF
TRBV18	once	-	TRBJ2-5	16	TGTGCCAGCTCTCCCGGGACAAGCAAGGGCGGGGAGACCCAGTACTTC	CASSPGTSKGGETQYF
TRBV2	-	-	TRBJ2-2	12	TGTGCCAGCAGAACTAGTTCCCGGGAGCTGTTTTTT	CASRTSSRELFF
TRBV7-7	-	-	TRBJ1-5	15	TGTGCCAGCACCTTGTCGGGACAATTCAATCAGCCCCAGCATTTT	CASTLSGQFNQPQHF
TRBV11-2	-	TRBD2	TRBJ2-7	14	TGTGCCAGCAGCCCGGGACTAGCGAACTACGAGCAGTACTTC	CASSPGLANYEQYF
TRBV7-9	once	-	TRBJ1-1	11	TGTGCCACCCGAGAGAACACTGAAGCTTTCTTT	CATRENTEAFF
TRBV27	-	-	TRBJ1-1	13	TGTGCCAGCAGTTTATCTGCCAACACTGAAGCTTTCTTT	CASSLSANTEAFF
TRBV2	once	-	TRBJ2-3	12	TGTGCCAGCAGGCCTAGCACAGATACGCAGTATTTT	CASRPSTDTQYF
TRBV5-6	-	TRBD1	TRBJ1-6	14	TGTGCCAGCAGCTTGTTTGACAGGGAATCACCCCTCCACTTT	CASSLFDRESPLHF
TRBV5-1	once	TRBD1	TRBJ1-1	15	TGCGCCAGCAGCTCGGGACAGGGCTTGAACACTGAAGCTTTCTTT	CASSSGQGLNTEAFF